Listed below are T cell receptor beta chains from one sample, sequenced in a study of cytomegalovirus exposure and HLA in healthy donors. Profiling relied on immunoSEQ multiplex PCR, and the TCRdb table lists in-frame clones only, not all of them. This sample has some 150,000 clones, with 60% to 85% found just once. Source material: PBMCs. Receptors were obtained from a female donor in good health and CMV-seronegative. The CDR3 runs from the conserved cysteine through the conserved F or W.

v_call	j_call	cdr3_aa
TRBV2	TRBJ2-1	CASSLTGTSGAWEGNEQFF
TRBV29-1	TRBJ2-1	CSVEDRGQGQGEQFF
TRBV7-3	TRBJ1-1	CASSLGTGNTEAFF
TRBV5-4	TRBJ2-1	CASSIDYNEQFF
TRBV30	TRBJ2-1	CAWTPPRSGGSYEQFF
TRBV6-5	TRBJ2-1	CASSFLAGGNNEQFF
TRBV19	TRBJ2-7	CASSLRDRDSYEQYF
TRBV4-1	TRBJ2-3	CASSRPRPRTSGRAEADTQYF
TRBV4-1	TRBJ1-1	CASSQADRENTEAFF
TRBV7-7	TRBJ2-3	CASSLDSADTQYF
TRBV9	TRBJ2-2	CASSARLAENTGELFF
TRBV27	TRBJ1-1	CASSLRNRAGTEAFF
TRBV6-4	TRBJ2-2	CASRTGGLAGVGGTGELFF
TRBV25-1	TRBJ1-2	CASSETGMGYGYTF
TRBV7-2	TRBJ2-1	CASSLAGRDEQFF
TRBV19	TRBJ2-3	CASSIEGTGKDTQYF
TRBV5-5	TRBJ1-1	CASSLTGGTGNTEAFF
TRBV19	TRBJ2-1	CASSIEGSYNEQFF
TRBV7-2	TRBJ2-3	CASSSTARGRAGTDTQYF
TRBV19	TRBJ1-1	CASSIQGAGAFF
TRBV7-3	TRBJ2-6	CASSPQGGLSGANVLTF
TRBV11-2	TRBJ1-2	CASSLSAGFYGYTF
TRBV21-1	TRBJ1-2	CASSKAGRLYGYTF
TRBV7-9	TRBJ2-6	CSSSLARSGPSSGANVLTF
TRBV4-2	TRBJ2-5	CASSQLAGAFGEQYF
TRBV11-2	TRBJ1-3	CASSFQQGRGNTIYF
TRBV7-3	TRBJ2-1	CASSPRPSGGANEQFF
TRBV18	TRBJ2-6	CASSPTGNPSGANVLTF
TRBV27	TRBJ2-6	CASSFSGTGFFGANVLTF
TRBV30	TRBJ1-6	CAWSGVVGNSPLHF
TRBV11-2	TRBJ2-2	CASSFSRVYQPTGELFF
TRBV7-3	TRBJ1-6	CASSSRGGGGSNSPLHF
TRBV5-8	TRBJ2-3	CASSLPAPSTDTQYF
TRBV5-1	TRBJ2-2	CASSPANRAGELFF
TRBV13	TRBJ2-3	CASSLAFVSASDTDTQYF
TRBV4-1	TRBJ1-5	CASSQGDWSIDQPQHF
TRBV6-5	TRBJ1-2	CASSYSVGGYGYTF
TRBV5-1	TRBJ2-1	CASWLPGLASNEQFF
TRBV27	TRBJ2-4	CASSTGTGVKNIQYF
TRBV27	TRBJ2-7	CASSLCRVDVNEQYF
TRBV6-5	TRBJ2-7	CASTYRVGAEQYF